This T cell receptor (beta chain) was identified in a study of T cell repertoires in cytomegalovirus infection. Germline assignment: CDR1 DFQATT and CDR2 SNEGSKA (reference sequence). V lost 6 bases to trimming and J lost 8 bases, with 10 bases between them. This CDR3 is built from 11 residues. TCRdb re-called the reads through MiXCR, storing one row per CDR3 protein. This table has 150,000 to 200,000 distinct CDR3 sequences, under 30% appearing once. The specimen sequenced was PBMCs. The TCR sequence derives from a human donor in good health (CMV status not recorded). Some clones in this sample may be carry-over from other donors' samples. The chain links TRBV20-1 to TRBJ1-4; D gene ambiguous. This CDR3 is CSAASGEKLFF. The CDR3 coding sequence is TGCAGTGCAGCCAGTGGGGAAAAACTGTTTTTT.